A selection of T cell receptor beta chains follows, all from one sample in a study of CD8+CD57+ T cells in acquired aplastic anemia. Using its own MiXCR run on the reads, TCRdb lists one record per CDR3 protein. The top ten clones hold roughly 61% of a sample with about 200,000 distinct CDR3 sequences, 60% to 80% of them seen once. Input material: sorted CD4+, CD8+, or CD8+CD57+ T cells (not recorded which) from PBMCs. These receptors were taken from a human donor with aplastic anemia. CDR3s include the opening cysteine and the closing phenylalanine or tryptophan. A D gene is named only where the DNA matches it firmly. Not all rows give a size; the values are once, few, many and, for expanded clones, a class.

clone_size,d_call,v_call,j_call,cdr3_aa,cdr3_nt
-,-,TRBV20-1,TRBJ1-1,CSANHRDGEAFF,TGCAGTGCTAACCACCGGGACGGTGAAGCTTTCTTT
few,TRBD1,TRBV20-1,TRBJ1-1,CSANRDRNTEAFF,TGCAGTGCGAACCGGGACAGGAACACTGAAGCTTTCTTT
many,-,TRBV2,TRBJ2-2,CASSWVQYTGELFF,TGTGCCAGCTCCTGGGTGCAGTACACCGGGGAGCTGTTTTTT
-,-,TRBV20-1,TRBJ2-7,CSARDMYQGYEQYF,TGCAGTGCTAGAGATATGTACCAGGGCTACGAGCAGTACTTC
-,-,TRBV7-2,TRBJ2-7,CASSPGARSYEQYF,TGTGCCAGCAGCCCAGGGGCGAGATCCTACGAGCAGTACTTC
-,TRBD1,TRBV5-6,TRBJ2-7,CASSLFPGGDEQYF,TGTGCCAGCAGCTTGTTCCCAGGGGGTGACGAGCAGTACTTC
-,TRBD1,TRBV5-6,TRBJ2-7,CASRNRGTSYEQYF,TGTGCCAGCAGAAACAGGGGCACCTCCTACGAGCAGTACTTC
-,TRBD1,TRBV14,TRBJ2-3,CASRRDRLDTQYF,TGTGCCAGCAGGCGGGACAGGCTGGATACGCAGTATTTT
-,-,TRBV15,TRBJ1-6,CATSRDRLGSSYNSPLHF,TGTGCCACCAGCAGAGATCGCTTAGGTAGCTCCTATAATTCACCCCTCCACTTT
-,-,TRBV29-1,TRBJ2-1,CSVSEGTFNEQFF,TGCAGCGTTTCAGAGGGGACGTTTAATGAGCAGTTCTTC
once,-,TRBV28,TRBJ2-3,CASNTQVNTQYF,TGTGCCAGCAACACTCAGGTGAATACGCAGTATTTT
-,-,TRBV20-1,TRBJ1-2,CSFFVPNYGYTF,TGCAGTTTTTTCGTCCCTAACTATGGCTACACCTTC
-,-,TRBV10-1,TRBJ1-1,CASSLCPGPDTEAFF,TGCGCCAGCAGTTTATGTCCGGGACCGGACACTGAAGCTTTCTTT
-,TRBD1,TRBV12-3/TRBV12-4,TRBJ2-7,CASTLQGATYEQYF,TGTGCCAGCACTCTACAGGGGGCGACCTACGAGCAGTACTTC
-,-,TRBV29-1,TRBJ2-1,CSVDLGSAGTYNEQFF,TGCAGCGTTGATCTCGGTTCGGCAGGTACCTACAATGAGCAGTTCTTC
-,TRBD1,TRBV5-5,TRBJ2-7,CACSPRDSSYEQYF,TGTGCCTGCAGCCCAAGGGACAGCTCCTACGAGCAGTACTTC
-,-,TRBV27,TRBJ2-7,CASSLTGLEQYF,TGTGCCAGCAGTTTAACCGGACTCGAGCAGTACTTC
-,-,TRBV9,TRBJ2-7,CASSVDSPGEQYF,TGTGCCAGCAGCGTGGACAGCCCCGGGGAGCAGTACTTC
-,-,TRBV5-1,TRBJ2-5,CASSSTPPGGETQYF,TGTGCCAGCAGCTCCACCCCGCCAGGGGGGGAGACCCAGTACTTC
-,TRBD2,TRBV24-1,TRBJ2-1,CATSGQGTNNEQFF,TGTGCCACCAGTGGACAAGGGACTAACAATGAGCAGTTCTTC
-,TRBD1,TRBV20-1,TRBJ2-7,CSAVRQGSYEQYF,TGCAGTGCTGTAAGACAGGGGTCCTACGAGCAGTACTTC
-,TRBD1,TRBV15,TRBJ1-2,CATSRGDREWDGYTF,TGTGCCACCAGCAGAGGGGACAGGGAGTGGGATGGCTACACCTTC
-,TRBD1,TRBV6-2/TRBV6-3,TRBJ2-5,CASRSSRQGAGTQYF,TGTGCCAGCAGATCCTCTAGACAGGGGGCCGGGACCCAGTACTTC
-,-,TRBV7-6,TRBJ2-7,CASSRPGASSYEQYF,TGTGCCAGCAGCCGCCCCGGGGCTTCGTCCTACGAGCAGTACTTC
-,-,TRBV5-1,TRBJ2-7,CASSLGQVDSYEQYF,TGCGCCAGCAGCTTGGGACAGGTGGACTCCTACGAGCAGTACTTC
-,-,TRBV6-2/TRBV6-3,TRBJ1-5,CASSDQGRGPQHF,TGTGCCAGCAGTGACCAGGGGAGAGGGCCCCAGCATTTT
many,TRBD1,TRBV12-5,TRBJ1-5,CASGFGTGVGVGNQPQHF,TGTGCTAGTGGTTTTGGTACAGGGGTAGGCGTTGGCAATCAGCCCCAGCATTTT
-,-,TRBV7-9,TRBJ2-3,CASSRTPSTDTQYF,TGTGCCAGCAGCCGAACCCCTAGCACAGATACGCAGTATTTT
few,TRBD2,TRBV2,TRBJ2-1,CASSVGLAGGQDEQFF,TGTGCCAGCAGTGTGGGTTTAGCGGGGGGGCAGGATGAGCAGTTCTTC
once,-,TRBV2,TRBJ2-2,CASSGYYGELFF,TGTGCCAGCAGTGGCTATTACGGGGAGCTGTTTTTT
-,TRBD2,TRBV11-3,TRBJ2-7,CASSATSGGGNEQYF,TGTGCCAGCAGCGCAACCTCTGGCGGGGGTAACGAGCAGTACTTC
-,-,TRBV15,TRBJ1-1,CATSRSVSSTEAFF,TGTGCCACCAGCAGGAGTGTCAGCAGCACTGAAGCTTTCTTT
once,-,TRBV12-3/TRBV12-4,TRBJ1-2,CASSPGPDRPYGYTF,TGTGCCAGCAGCCCGGGACCAGACAGGCCCTATGGCTACACCTTC
-,TRBD2,TRBV9,TRBJ2-3,CASSATSGGAVDTQYF,TGTGCCAGCAGCGCCACTAGCGGGGGGGCGGTAGATACGCAGTATTTT
-,TRBD2,TRBV10-2,TRBJ2-1,CASRPRKTSGGQGNEQFF,TGCGCCAGCAGACCAAGGAAAACTAGCGGGGGGCAAGGCAATGAGCAGTTCTTC
few,-,TRBV2,TRBJ1-6,CASSDVEAYNSPLHF,TGTGCCAGCAGTGACGTGGAAGCCTATAATTCACCCCTCCACTTT
once,-,TRBV20-1,TRBJ2-3,CSARDGASTGTQYF,TGCAGTGCTAGGGACGGGGCTAGCACAGGTACGCAGTATTTT
many,TRBD2,TRBV6-4,TRBJ2-1,CASSESGGASNEQFF,TGTGCCAGCAGTGAGAGCGGGGGGGCCTCAAATGAGCAGTTCTTC
-,TRBD1,TRBV20-1,TRBJ2-7,CSASGTGSYEQYF,TGCAGTGCTAGTGGGACAGGGTCCTACGAGCAGTACTTC
-,TRBD2,TRBV20-1,TRBJ2-1,CSARESGGFYNEQFF,TGCAGTGCTAGAGAGTCGGGGGGGTTTTACAATGAGCAGTTCTTC
few,-,TRBV7-7,TRBJ2-3,CASSSTSTDTQYF,TGTGCTAGCAGTTCGACTAGCACAGATACGCAGTATTTT
few,-,TRBV7-8,TRBJ2-7,CASRTGTGNYEQYF,TGTGCCAGCAGGACCGGGACCGGTAACTACGAGCAGTACTTC
-,-,TRBV7-9,TRBJ2-5,CASSEDVPPRWTQYF,TGTGCCAGCAGCGAAGATGTACCTCCCAGGTGGACCCAGTACTTC
-,-,TRBV20-1,TRBJ1-1,CSEKKGTEAFF,TGCAGTGAAAAGAAGGGGACTGAAGCTTTCTTT
-,-,TRBV20-1,TRBJ1-3,CSAPRTEADTIYF,TGCAGTGCTCCCAGGACGGAGGCGGACACCATATATTTT
-,-,TRBV20-1,TRBJ2-2,CSAQRIANTGELFF,TGCAGTGCTCAGCGGATCGCGAACACCGGGGAGCTGTTTTTT
-,TRBD1,TRBV7-2,TRBJ1-2,CASSLAGDRPQNGYTF,TGTGCCAGCAGCTTAGCAGGGGACAGGCCGCAGAATGGCTACACCTTC
many,-,TRBV12-3/TRBV12-4,TRBJ2-7,CASSLGQPYEQYF,TGTGCCAGCAGTCTCGGACAGCCCTACGAGCAGTACTTC
few,-,TRBV7-2,TRBJ2-3,CASSLRQGVDTQYF,TGTGCCAGCAGCTTAAGGCAGGGCGTAGATACGCAGTATTTT